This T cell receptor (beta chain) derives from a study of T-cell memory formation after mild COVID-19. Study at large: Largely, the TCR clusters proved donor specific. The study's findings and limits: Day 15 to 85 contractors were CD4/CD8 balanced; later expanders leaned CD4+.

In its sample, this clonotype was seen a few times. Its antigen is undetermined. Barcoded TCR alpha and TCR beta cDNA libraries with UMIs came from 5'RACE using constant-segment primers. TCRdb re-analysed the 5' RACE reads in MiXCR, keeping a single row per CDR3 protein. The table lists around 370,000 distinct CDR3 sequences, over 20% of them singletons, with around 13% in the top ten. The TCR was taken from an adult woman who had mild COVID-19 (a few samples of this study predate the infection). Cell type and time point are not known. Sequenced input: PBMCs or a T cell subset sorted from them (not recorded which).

Written as DNA, the CDR3 is TGTGCCAGCAGCTTAGAACGGGGCAATTCACCCCTCCACTTT. Translating gives CASSLERGNSPLHF. The genes are TRBV7-2 and TRBJ1-6, with TRBD1 as a possible D gene (5 bases). The CDR3 has 14 amino acids. V was pared by 1 base and J by 7 bases, with 8 bases between. Germline assignment: CDR1 SGHTA and CDR2 FQGNSA. The complete variable domain, with remaining parts taken from reference TRBV7-2 and TRBJ1-6, reads GAGVSQSPSNKVTEKGKDVELRCDPISGHTALYWYRQSLGQGLEFLIYFQGNSAPDKSGLPSDRFSAERTGGSVSTLTIQRTQQEDSAVYLCASSLERGNSPLHFGNGTRLTVT.